The 9 T cell receptor beta chains below all came from one sample that was sequenced in a study of immune evolution from preneoplasia to lung adenocarcinoma. The protocol was immunoSEQ multiplex PCR, while the TCRdb copy is restricted to in-frame clones and leaves out a portion. Altogether 5,000 or so clones are present, 70% to 85% being singletons, with the ten largest covering about 7%. Sequencing was performed on FFPE minimally invasive lung adenocarcinoma tissue. These receptors all come from a person aged 50-75 years with lung adenocarcinoma.

This sequence joins TRBV2 and TRBJ2-5; 15 nucleotides agree with TRBD2. The V gene end was trimmed by 10 bases and the J gene end by 6 bases; junction bases not matched to a gene: 15. The CDR3 has 17 residues. Germline V lookup: CDR1 SNHLY, CDR2 FYNNEI. The CDR3 protein is CAITRGTSGGPLQTQYF. CDR3 DNA: TGTGCCATCACTAGAGGGACTAGCGGGGGGCCACTCCAGACCCAGTACTTC. Variable domain in full (rest from reference TRBV2 and TRBJ2-5): EPEVTQTPSHQVTQMGQEVILRCVPISNHLYFYWYRQILGQKVEFLVSFYNNEISEKSEIFDDQFSVERPDGSNFTLKIRSTKLEDSAMYFCAITRGTSGGPLQTQYFGPGTRLLVL.

The chain couples TRBV2 to TRBJ2-7; weak D call: TRBD2 (5 bases). The CDR3 loop spans 14 amino acids. Germline loops: CDR1 SNHLY, CDR2 FYNNEI. Trimming stripped 4 bases from V and 1 base from J, with 11 bases between. Here the CDR3 DNA reads TGTGCCAGCAGTGCCCAAGGAGGATCCTACGAGCAGTACTTC. Its protein product is CASSAQGGSYEQYF.

Written as DNA, the CDR3 is TGTGCCAGCAGCTTGGTGACAGGGGTAGTTTTGTACAATGAGCAGTTCTTC. It codes for CASSLVTGVVLYNEQFF. The chain has TRBV5-6 and TRBJ2-1; 8 bases are a match to TRBD1. The CDR3 covers 17 residues. CDR1 and CDR2 (germline): SGHDT, YYEEEE. With 0 bases clipped from V and 4 bases from J, the junction kept 9 bases outside the gene matches.

The chain carries TRBV6-1 and TRBJ1-1; no reliable D call. Between the trimmed V and J ends, which lost 0 bases and 0 bases, there was a span of 8 bases. The CDR3 runs 15 residues. CDR1 and CDR2 from the germline V gene are MNHNS and SASEGT. DNA of the CDR3: TGTGCCAGCAGTGAAGCGTGGCCGATGAACACTGAAGCTTTCTTT. As protein: CASSEAWPMNTEAFF.

This sequence joins TRBV5-4 and TRBJ2-3, with TRBD2 matching over 16 bases. The CDR3 totals 19 residues. Trimming took 0 bases from V and 2 from J; bases not matched to a gene: 6. The germline gives CDR1 SGHNT, CDR2 YYREEE (reference sequence). The CDR3 DNA reads as TGTGCCAGCAGCTTGGCCTTCGGGACTAGCGGGGGGGACACAGATACGCAGTATTTT. Residues: CASSLAFGTSGGDTDTQYF.

The chain couples TRBV7-2 to TRBJ1-2; TRBD1 might be the D (6 bases). Germline V gene data show CDR1 as SGHTA and CDR2 as FQGNSA. CDR3 length: 15 amino acids. Trimming took 4 bases from V and 2 from J, leaving 14 bases between them. This CDR3 reads CASSSQQGGNYGYTF. The CDR3 bases are TGTGCCAGCAGCTCCCAACAGGGAGGGAACTATGGCTACACCTTC.

The CDR3 nucleotides are TGTGCCAGCAGCGGACACCCAGCAGGTCAGCCCCAGCATTTT. Translating gives CASSGHPAGQPQHF. The chain uses TRBV2 and TRBJ1-5; maybe TRBD1 (5 bases). The V gene's germline CDR1 is SNHLY and CDR2 FYNNEI. V lost 6 bases, J lost 6 bases, and 15 bases lay in between. The CDR3 sequence is 14 residues long.

This chain uses TRBV6-5 with TRBJ2-5; D might be TRBD1 (6 bases). The J call may not be correct, given that the DNA end is closer to TRBJ2-7. Germline values: CDR1 MNHEY, CDR2 SVGAGI. This CDR3 is built from 13 residues. As DNA, the CDR3 is TGTGCCAGCAGCCCGGACAGAACCCACGAGCAGTACTTC. Translating gives CASSPDRTHEQYF.

This clone was found once. V usage is TRBV7-8 and J usage is TRBJ2-2; D not resolved. CDR3 length: 15 residues. Germline V gene data show CDR1 as SGHVS and CDR2 as FQNEAQ. The ends were cut back, 3 bases at V and 1 base at J, with 9 bases in the middle. CDR3: CASSLVDLNTGELFF. The CDR3 DNA reads TGTGCCAGCAGCTTGGTGGACCTGAACACCGGGGAGCTGTTTTTT.